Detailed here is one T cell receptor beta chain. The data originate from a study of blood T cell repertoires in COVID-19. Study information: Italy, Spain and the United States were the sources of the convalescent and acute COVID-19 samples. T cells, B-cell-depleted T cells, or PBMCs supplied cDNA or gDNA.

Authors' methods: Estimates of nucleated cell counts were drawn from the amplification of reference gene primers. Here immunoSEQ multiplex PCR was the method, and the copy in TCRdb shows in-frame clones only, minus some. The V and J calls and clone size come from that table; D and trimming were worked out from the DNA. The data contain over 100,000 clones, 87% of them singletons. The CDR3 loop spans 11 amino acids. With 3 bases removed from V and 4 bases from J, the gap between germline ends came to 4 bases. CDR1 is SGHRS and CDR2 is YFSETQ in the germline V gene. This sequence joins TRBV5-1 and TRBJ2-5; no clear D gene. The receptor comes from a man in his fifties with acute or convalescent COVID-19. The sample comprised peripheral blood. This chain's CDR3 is CASSSRETQYF. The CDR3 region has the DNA TGCGCCAGCAGCTCCCGAGAGACCCAGTACTTC.